These 12 T cell receptor beta chains were all obtained from the same sample, sequenced in a study of CXCR3-negative and CXCR3-positive naive CD8 T cells. Study findings and constraints: More hydrophobic TRB CDR3s occurred in CXCR3-positive than in CXCR3-negative naive cells.

cDNA libraries for TRB were generated by 5' RACE incorporating UMI labels. TCRdb re-analyzed the 5' RACE reads; it lists each CDR3 protein once, without DNA. This repertoire includes about 130,000 distinct CDR3 sequences. Their antigens remain unidentified. Input material: naive CXCR3+ CD8+ T cells from blood. Subset described: CD45RO-CCR7+CD27+CD95- naive CD8+ T cells expressing CXCR3 (TNR3+). The receptors were gathered from a human donor in good health. Some clones in this sample may be carry-over from other donors' samples.

The gene calls are TRBV6-6 and TRBJ1-1. The CDR3 runs to 15 residues. CDR1 MNHNY and CDR2 SVGAGI come from the germline V gene (reference sequence). CDR3 residues: CASSGRSGTNTEAFF.

The chain joins TRBV19 to TRBJ2-1; TCRdb designates TRBD2, a call that cannot be tested without DNA. The CDR3 extends over 16 amino acids. Germline V lookup: CDR1 LNHDA, CDR2 SQIVND (reference sequence). Here the CDR3 reads CASSMSKRGGLNEQFF.

V is TRBV9 and J is TRBJ2-1. CDR1 SGDLS and CDR2 YYNGEE come from the germline V gene. The CDR3 is 11 amino acids. The CDR3: CASSENDEQFF.

This chain joins TRBV7-9 and TRBJ2-7; TCRdb returns TRBD2, unconfirmable since there is no DNA. The CDR3 runs to 13 residues. The germline CDR1 and CDR2 sequences are SEHNR and FQNEAQ (reference sequence). CDR3 residues: CASSSPGGLEQYF.

The chain is built from TRBV15 and TRBJ1-1; the D call from TCRdb, TRBD1, cannot be confirmed without DNA. CDR1 and CDR2 (germline): LNHNV, YYDKDF (reference sequence). The CDR3 spans 14 residues. The CDR3 region is CATSNGQKWTEAFF.

This sequence joins TRBV30 and TRBJ1-1. This CDR3 spans 11 amino acids. Germline loops: CDR1 GTSNPN, CDR2 SVGIG (reference sequence). CDR3 residues: CAWSAIAEAFF. Based on the CDR3 plus reference TRBV30 and TRBJ1-1, the full variable domain is SQTIHQWPATLVQPVGSPLSLECTVEGTSNPNLYWYRQAAGRGLQLLFYSVGIGQISSEVPQNLSASRPQDRQFILSSKKLLLSDSGFYLCAWSAIAEAFFGQGTRLTVV.

The J gene is TRBJ2-1, the V gene TRBV5-5. Germline CDR1 is SGHKS and CDR2 is YYEKEE (reference sequence). CDR3 length equals 12 residues. The CDR3 is CASSLSNNEQFF.

V usage is TRBV5-6 and J usage is TRBJ2-7. Germline CDR1 SGHDT, CDR2 YYEEEE. The CDR3 covers 17 residues. This CDR3 is CASSSGLTESWGYEQYF. The whole variable domain, remainder taken from reference TRBV5-6 and TRBJ2-7, is DAGVTQSPTHLIKTRGQQVTLRCSPKSGHDTVSWYQQALGQGPQFIFQYYEEEERQRGNFPDRFSGHQFPNYSSELNVNALLLGDSALYLCASSSGLTESWGYEQYFGPGTRLTVT.

The chain combines TRBV28 with TRBJ1-1; TCRdb's D call, TRBD1, is unchecked because there is no DNA. The CDR3 covers 16 residues. The germline V gene has CDR1 MDHEN and CDR2 SYDVKM. The CDR3: CASSLDRETMNTEAFF.

This chain joins TRBV7-8 and TRBJ2-7. CDR1 is SGHVS, CDR2 FQNEAQ, per germline. This CDR3 is built from 14 residues. This chain's CDR3 is CASSLGYLNYEQYF.

Here the CDR3 reads CSVQFLAEGVRDEQYF. V gene TRBV29-1 combines with J gene TRBJ2-7; TCRdb indicates TRBD1, and absent DNA this call remains unverified. CDR1 is SQVTM and CDR2 is ANQGSEA in the germline V gene. The CDR3 is 16 amino acids.

The CDR3: CASGGDRVGNTIYF. The V and J genes are TRBV10-1 and TRBJ1-3; TCRdb reports TRBD1, a call that lacks DNA to check it against. The CDR3 covers 14 residues. Germline V gives CDR1 WNHNN, CDR2 SYGVQD (reference sequence).